The clone carrying this TCR beta chain was detected only a few times. These data belong to a study of blood T cells in healthy people across ages. CDR1 is ENHRY, CDR2 SYGVKD, per germline. Trimming shortened V by 4 bases and J by 6 bases, and 11 bases separated the two germline ends. CDR3 size: 13 residues. For the second PCR, which ran for about 7 to 12 cycles, a sample-barcoded 5' primer and a J-beta primer mix were used. Each cDNA molecule was tagged by a template-switch adaptor that had 12 random nucleotides. TCRdb independently ran MiXCR on the 5' RACE reads; one entry per CDR3 protein. Among 750,000 or so distinct CDR3 sequences, 25% were seen once, and the ten largest hold 9.4%. These data were also filed under a second study, of T cells of mothers and their children. Per that study: Three healthy Caucasian mothers and their six children were the donors. Related mother-child pairs showed slightly higher but non-significant overlap than unrelated pairs.

The sample consisted of blood. The TCR was taken from a boy aged 5-17 years in good health. The V gene is TRBV10-3, the J gene TRBJ2-3, with a weak D call TRBD1 (5 bases). Here the CDR3 DNA reads TGTGCCATCAGTGGCAGGGATGTTGATACGCAGTATTTT. It specifies CAISGRDVDTQYF.